Following are 32 T cell receptor beta chains from one sample sequenced in a study of CXCR3-negative and CXCR3-positive naive CD8 T cells. Carrying UMI labels, the TRB cDNA libraries were prepared through 5' RACE. TCRdb re-called the 5' RACE reads and gives one entry per CDR3 protein, without DNA. This sample carries fewer than 65,000 distinct CDR3 sequences, with around 4.8% going to the ten biggest clones. For these receptors, no antigen is known. Overall study results and limits: Researchers report that CXCR3-positive naive cells carry more hydrophobic TRB CDR3s than CXCR3-negative naive cells.

The specimen sequenced was naive CXCR3+ CD8+ T cells from blood. Sample subset: CD45RO-CCR7+CD27+CD95- naive CD8+ T cells expressing CXCR3 (TNR3+). All receptors derive from a human donor in good health. Some clones in this sample may be carry-over from other donors' samples.

The chain recombines TRBV7-9 with TRBJ2-4; the D call of TRBD1 rests on TCRdb alone, since no DNA is present to check it. The CDR3 is 14 amino acids. Germline-derived CDR1 and CDR2 are SEHNR and FQNEAQ (reference sequence). CDR3: CASSPPGAKNIQYF.

The chain employs TRBV19 and TRBJ2-1; TCRdb lists TRBD2, though no DNA is available to test this call. The V gene's germline CDR1 is LNHDA and CDR2 SQIVND (reference sequence). This CDR3 has 15 amino acids. The CDR3 is CASSPLAGVINEQFF.

The chain links TRBV7-2 to TRBJ2-1; TCRdb lists TRBD1, though no DNA is available to test this call. The germline CDR1 and CDR2 sequences are SGHTA and FQGNSA. This CDR3 contains 13 residues. CDR3 in amino acids: CASSLGLPGEQFF. The complete variable domain, with remaining parts taken from reference TRBV7-2 and TRBJ2-1, reads GAGVSQSPSNKVTEKGKDVELRCDPISGHTALYWYRQSLGQGLEFLIYFQGNSAPDKSGLPSDRFSAERTGGSVSTLTIQRTQQEDSAVYLCASSLGLPGEQFFGPGTRLTVL.

The chain employs TRBV29-1 and TRBJ2-1; TCRdb's D gene call, TRBD1, goes unchecked for lack of DNA. CDR1 is SQVTM, CDR2 ANQGSEA, per germline. This CDR3 region has 15 residues. CDR3 in amino acids: CSVSGTGGAYNEQFF.

The CDR3 loop is CSVSFSDRETYEQYF. The chain has TRBV29-1 and TRBJ2-7; TCRdb designates TRBD1, a call that cannot be tested without DNA. The CDR3 length is 15 residues. Looked up from germline, CDR1 is SQVTM and CDR2 is ANQGSEA.

The V call is TRBV7-6, the J call TRBJ2-7; TCRdb's D call, TRBD1, is unchecked because there is no DNA. This CDR3 has 13 residues. From germline, CDR1 is SGHVS and CDR2 FNYEAQ. CDR3 in amino acids: CASSLRDSYEQYF.

This chain uses TRBV18 with TRBJ1-5. Germline lookup yields CDR1 KGHSH and CDR2 LQKENI. The CDR3 has 18 residues. CDR3 sequence reads: CASSRQGADIVGNQPQHF.

V is TRBV5-6 and J is TRBJ1-1. Germline V CDR1 and CDR2: SGHDT, YYEEEE. CDR3 length equals 18 residues. The CDR3 loop reads CASSPIRSHQVKPSEAFF.

The J gene is TRBJ2-5, the V gene TRBV7-2. The CDR3 runs 17 residues. The V gene's germline CDR1 is SGHTA and CDR2 FQGNSA. CDR3 loop: CASSLPIVGVPQETQYF.

The CDR3 spells CASSLTGGRSDTQYF. The chain is built from TRBV11-2 and TRBJ2-3; the TCRdb call, TRBD1, lacks DNA for checking. Germline V gene lookup returns CDR1 SGHAT and CDR2 FQNNGV. The CDR3 is 15 residues long.

The chain joins TRBV9 to TRBJ2-3; TCRdb designates TRBD2, a call that cannot be tested without DNA. Per the germline V gene, CDR1 is SGDLS and CDR2 is YYNGEE. This CDR3 has 16 amino acids. CDR3 region: CASSSRTSGGTDTQYF.

V gene TRBV5-4 combines with J gene TRBJ2-1; as DNA is missing, the TRBD2 call by TCRdb cannot be tested. CDR3 length: 16 residues. Germline CDR1 reads SGHNT; CDR2 reads YYREEE (reference sequence). The CDR3 region is CASSRLAGGMGNEQFF.

This sequence joins TRBV3-1 and TRBJ2-5; TCRdb selects TRBD2, and the lack of DNA leaves this call unchecked. The germline V gene has CDR1 LGHDT and CDR2 YNNKEL (reference sequence). CDR3 length: 16 residues. The CDR3 here is CASSLTSGGLQETQYF.

The V gene is TRBV7-9, the J gene TRBJ2-7; TCRdb lists TRBD2, though no DNA is available to test this call. There are 13 residues in the CDR3. Germline V gene lookup returns CDR1 SEHNR and CDR2 FQNEAQ (reference sequence). The CDR3 sequence is CASGTSNSYEQYF.

This chain joins TRBV12-3 or TRBV12-4 and TRBJ2-1; the D gene TCRdb calls, TRBD2, cannot be checked with no DNA. The CDR3 has 15 residues. CDR3 sequence reads: CASTGGVAGNNEQFF.

The chain combines TRBV7-9 with TRBJ2-7; TCRdb selects TRBD1, and the lack of DNA leaves this call unchecked. In germline, CDR1 is SEHNR, CDR2 FQNEAQ (reference sequence). This CDR3 region has 15 residues. The CDR3 spells CASSYPPAGIYEQYF.

The chain employs TRBV13 and TRBJ1-1. CDR1 PRHDT and CDR2 FYEKMQ come from the germline V gene (reference sequence). This CDR3 has 15 residues. The CDR3 sequence: CASSLGRATNTEAFF.

The V and J genes are TRBV29-1 and TRBJ1-4. The CDR3 length is 11 residues. From germline, CDR1 is SQVTM and CDR2 ANQGSEA. This CDR3 is CSGGGNEKLFF.

The CDR3 reads CASSDWPGTGELFF. V usage is TRBV6-4 and J usage is TRBJ2-2; TCRdb indicates TRBD1, and absent DNA this call remains unverified. The CDR3 is 14 residues long. Germline lookup yields CDR1 MRHNA and CDR2 SNTAGT.

The rearrangement joins TRBV19 to TRBJ2-3; the D call from TCRdb, TRBD2, cannot be confirmed without DNA. The CDR3 totals 14 residues. Germline CDR1 LNHDA, CDR2 SQIVND (reference sequence). This CDR3 is CASSQGTTIDTQYF. The variable domain in full, completed from reference TRBV19 and TRBJ2-3, reads DGGITQSPKYLFRKEGQNVTLSCEQNLNHDAMYWYRQDPGQGLRLIYYSQIVNDFQKGDIAEGYSVSREKKESFPLTVTSAQKNPTAFYLCASSQGTTIDTQYFGPGTRLTVL.

The chain uses TRBV14 and TRBJ1-2; TCRdb reports TRBD1, a call that lacks DNA to check it against. The CDR3 is 13 residues long. CDR1 is SGHDN and CDR2 is FVKESK in the germline V gene. This CDR3 reads CASSLPGAYGYTF. The variable domain in full, completed from reference TRBV14 and TRBJ1-2, reads EAGVTQFPSHSVIEKGQTVTLRCDPISGHDNLYWYRRVMGKEIKFLLHFVKESKQDESGMPNNRFLAERTGGTYSTLKVQPAELEDSGVYFCASSLPGAYGYTFGSGTRLTVV.

The chain recombines TRBV29-1 with TRBJ2-7. The germline CDR1 and CDR2 sequences are SQVTM and ANQGSEA. The CDR3 length is 12 residues. The CDR3 spells CSVEDLSAEQYF.

The chain joins TRBV7-2 to TRBJ2-7; the TRBD1 assignment by TCRdb is unverifiable without DNA. Germline lookup yields CDR1 SGHTA and CDR2 FQGNSA. This CDR3 is built from 15 residues. The CDR3 here is CASSLIYQGSREQYF. Using reference TRBV7-2 and TRBJ2-7 for the parts outside the CDR3, the full variable domain is GAGVSQSPSNKVTEKGKDVELRCDPISGHTALYWYRQSLGQGLEFLIYFQGNSAPDKSGLPSDRFSAERTGGSVSTLTIQRTQQEDSAVYLCASSLIYQGSREQYFGPGTRLTVT.

The rearrangement links TRBV7-9 to TRBJ2-7; there is no DNA to check the TCRdb D call of TRBD1. This CDR3 is 13 amino acids long. In germline, CDR1 is SEHNR, CDR2 FQNEAQ (reference sequence). The CDR3 region is CASSSTVTYEQYF. The complete variable domain, with remaining parts taken from reference TRBV7-9 and TRBJ2-7, reads DTGVSQNPRHKITKRGQNVTFRCDPISEHNRLYWYRQTLGQGPEFLTYFQNEAQLEKSRLLSDRFSAERPKGSFSTLEIQRTEQGDSAMYLCASSSTVTYEQYFGPGTRLTVT.

The gene calls are TRBV28 and TRBJ2-7. Germline loops: CDR1 MDHEN, CDR2 SYDVKM. CDR3 size: 14 residues. The CDR3: CASSFGQEAYEQYF.

The chain couples TRBV7-9 to TRBJ2-7; TCRdb proposes TRBD1, but this gene call is untestable without DNA. The CDR3 has 14 amino acids. CDR1 is SEHNR, CDR2 FQNEAQ, per germline (reference sequence). CDR3 residues: CASSRPGQDYEQYF.

The CDR3 region is CASRAGTGKGANYEQYF. The chain joins TRBV14 to TRBJ2-7; the TCRdb D gene call, TRBD1, has no DNA to confirm it. Germline V CDR1 and CDR2: SGHDN, FVKESK. The CDR3 totals 17 residues.

The chain combines TRBV6-1 with TRBJ2-5. Germline CDR1 reads MNHNS; CDR2 reads SASEGT. This CDR3 is built from 14 residues. The CDR3 sequence: CASSEAPLQETQYF.

This sequence joins TRBV6-5 and TRBJ2-3; TCRdb calls TRBD2, which cannot be checked without DNA. This CDR3 is 18 amino acids long. Germline CDR1 MNHEY, CDR2 SVGAGI. CDR3 amino acids: CASSQRLAGGLSTDTQYF.

The V and J genes are TRBV7-6 and TRBJ1-1; no DNA is available, so the TRBD1 call from TCRdb remains unchecked. The CDR3 covers 17 residues. The V gene's germline CDR1 is SGHVS and CDR2 FNYEAQ. The CDR3 here is CASKKGGTGALNTEAFF.

This rearrangement joins TRBV20-1 to TRBJ1-2; TCRdb outputs TRBD1, but without DNA this stays unchecked. Germline V CDR1 and CDR2: DFQATT, SNEGSKA (reference sequence). This CDR3 region has 17 residues. The CDR3 protein is CSATAGTGVTDYYGYTF.

V and J are TRBV6-5 and TRBJ2-7; the D call of TRBD2 rests on TCRdb alone, since no DNA is present to check it. From germline, CDR1 is MNHEY and CDR2 SVGAGI. The CDR3 is made up of 17 amino acids. The chain's CDR3 is CASRASSGGPTAYEQYF.